These T cell receptor beta chains were read from a single sample in a study of graft-versus-host responses after intestinal transplantation. This table comes from immunoSEQ multiplex PCR, and its TCRdb copy is limited to in-frame clones, with some not included. The sample records 150,000 or so clones, 85% to 95% being singletons. Their specific antigens are unknown. The sample was unstimulated CD4+ T cells sorted from spleen or lymph node cells, taken before intestinal transplant. The receptors originated from a human donor who received an intestinal transplant. Each CDR3 is given with its conserved first and last residue. The order of the fields is clone size, V gene, D gene, J gene, CDR3 DNA, CDR3 protein. A D gene is named only where the DNA matches it firmly. Where a row states a size, it is once, few, many or the class of an expanded clone; other rows omit it.

NA	TRBV28	NA	TRBJ1-1	TGTGCCAGCAACCTGGGCAGGGTCTCTGAAGCTTTCTTT	CASNLGRVSEAFF
NA	TRBV15	TRBD1	TRBJ2-1	TGTGCCACCAGCAGTAGGACAGGCCAAACCCGGCAGTTCTTC	CATSSRTGQTRQFF
NA	TRBV30	NA	TRBJ1-2	TGTGGTCACAGCGGAGGGAACTATGGCTACACCTTC	CGHSGGNYGYTF
NA	TRBV11-2	TRBD2	TRBJ2-7	TGTGCCAGCAGCAGCGGACTAGCGGTGCTCGAGCAGTACTTC	CASSSGLAVLEQYF
NA	TRBV12-5	NA	TRBJ2-2	TGTGCTAGTGGTTTGGTTTCGCCACCCAGGGAAGCCACCGGGGAGCTGTTTTTT	CASGLVSPPREATGELFF
NA	TRBV6-1	NA	TRBJ1-2	TGTGCCAGCAGTGAAAGGGCCCGAATCGGCTACACCTTC	CASSERARIGYTF
NA	TRBV7-6	NA	TRBJ2-1	TGTGCCAGCAGTCTCTTCCCCGGTAATGAGCAGTTCTTC	CASSLFPGNEQFF
NA	TRBV19	NA	TRBJ2-1	TGTGCGAAGATTAGGGGGGGAGATGAGCAGTTCTTC	CAKIRGGDEQFF
few	TRBV19	NA	TRBJ1-1	TGTGCCAGTAGGGGAAACACTGAAGCTTTCTTT	CASRGNTEAFF
once	TRBV7-2	NA	TRBJ1-2	TGTGCCAGCAAAGCGCCGGGGGGGCGTCCCTATGGCTACACCTTC	CASKAPGGRPYGYTF
NA	TRBV5-1	NA	TRBJ1-5	TGCGCCAGCAGCTTGGGGGACCATCAGCCCCAGCATTTT	CASSLGDHQPQHF
NA	TRBV6-1	NA	TRBJ2-5	TGTGCCAGCAGGCCTCTTAGGACAGCCCAAGAGACCCAGTACTTC	CASRPLRTAQETQYF
NA	TRBV5-8	TRBD2	TRBJ2-1	TGTGCCAGCACCCTACTGGGGGGGAAGGATGAGCAGTTCTTC	CASTLLGGKDEQFF
NA	TRBV28	NA	TRBJ1-4	TGTGCCAGCAGTTCCGGACTTGCAACTAATGAAAAACTGTTTTTT	CASSSGLATNEKLFF
NA	TRBV6-5	NA	TRBJ2-1	TGTGCCAGCAGTTACGGATTAGACAGTTCCAATGAGCAGTTCTTC	CASSYGLDSSNEQFF
NA	TRBV11-3	TRBD2	TRBJ2-7	TGTGCCAGCAGCTTAGCCCTAGCGGGAGGAGAGCAGTACTTC	CASSLALAGGEQYF
NA	TRBV7-9	NA	TRBJ2-5	TGTGCCAGCAGCTCATTAACAGGAGCCCAGTACTTC	CASSSLTGAQYF
NA	TRBV27	NA	TRBJ1-1	TGTGCCAGCACTTTATCCCCTGGGAGGAACACTGAAGCTTTCTTT	CASTLSPGRNTEAFF
NA	TRBV12-5	NA	TRBJ1-1	TGTGCTAGTGGCCTTGAGGGTGAAGCTTTCTTT	CASGLEGEAFF
NA	TRBV25-1	NA	TRBJ1-1	TGTGCCAGCAGTTCGGGGACTGAAGCTTTCTTT	CASSSGTEAFF
NA	TRBV18	NA	TRBJ2-5	TGTGCCAGCTCACGAGGGGGACACATCCAAGAGACCCAGTACTTC	CASSRGGHIQETQYF
NA	TRBV10-3	TRBD1	TRBJ1-1	TGTGCCACTTCAGGACAGGGGGCTAACACTGAAGCTTTCTTT	CATSGQGANTEAFF
NA	TRBV10-2	NA	TRBJ2-1	TGCGCCAGCAGTGAGGAGGGAAGGCCTTACAATGAGCAGTTCTTC	CASSEEGRPYNEQFF
NA	TRBV29-1	NA	TRBJ2-5	TGCAGCGTCCTGCATGCGGAGGCGGCCCAGTACTTC	CSVLHAEAAQYF
NA	TRBV11-2	TRBD2	TRBJ2-7	TGTGCCAGCAGCCCAATGACTAGCGGGGTACGCGAGCAGTACTTC	CASSPMTSGVREQYF
NA	TRBV28	NA	TRBJ2-4	TGTGCCAGCAGTTTACCTAGGATGAACATTCAGTACTTC	CASSLPRMNIQYF
NA	TRBV28	TRBD2	TRBJ2-2	TGTGCCAGCAGTTCGGGGACTAGCGGGAGGGACCGGGAGCTGTTTTTT	CASSSGTSGRDRELFF
once	TRBV7-8	TRBD2	TRBJ2-7	TGTGCCAGCAGCTTAGAGTCCGGGGGGGCCTACGAGCAGTACTTC	CASSLESGGAYEQYF
NA	TRBV28	NA	TRBJ1-1	TGTGCCAGCAGTTTTGGCCTCGGGGGGACTGAAGCTTTCTTT	CASSFGLGGTEAFF
NA	TRBV5-1	TRBD1	TRBJ1-3	TGCGCCAGCAGCTTGGTTCGGGACAGGGCGTACTACTCTGGAAACACCATATATTTT	CASSLVRDRAYYSGNTIYF
NA	TRBV4-1	TRBD1	TRBJ1-4	TGCGCCAGTAGGACAGGGGCTAATGAAAAACTGTTTTTT	CASRTGANEKLFF